The T cell receptor beta chain under discussion was sequenced for a study of shared clonotypes between healthy human individuals. Study context: The donor pool was made up of two women and a few men aged 18 to 49.

In the original workflow: Filtering differed for immunoSEQ, which gave only junction sequences without quality scores. TCRdb's copy holds only in-frame clones and misses some; the assay was immunoSEQ multiplex PCR. V and J calls and clone size come straight from that table; D and trimming were deduced from the DNA. The data contain 2,100,000 or so clones, 90% to 97% of them singletons. CDR3 length: 15 amino acids. Looked up from germline, CDR1 is GTSNPN and CDR2 is SVGIG (reference sequence). Trimming cost V 0 bases and J 6 bases, with 17 bases left between them. Healthy adults negative for HIV, lacking recent acute infections or vaccinations, served as donors.

The receptor was isolated from a man younger than 30 in good health. The chain is built from TRBV30 and TRBJ1-1, with D possibly being TRBD1 (5 bases). The sequencing sample was made of naive CD4+ T cells sorted from blood. The subset is: CD45RA+ positively selected. Here the CDR3 reads CAWSVLIGVGAEAFF. The CDR3 nucleotides read TGTGCCTGGAGTGTACTCATAGGGGTGGGTGCTGAAGCTTTCTTT.